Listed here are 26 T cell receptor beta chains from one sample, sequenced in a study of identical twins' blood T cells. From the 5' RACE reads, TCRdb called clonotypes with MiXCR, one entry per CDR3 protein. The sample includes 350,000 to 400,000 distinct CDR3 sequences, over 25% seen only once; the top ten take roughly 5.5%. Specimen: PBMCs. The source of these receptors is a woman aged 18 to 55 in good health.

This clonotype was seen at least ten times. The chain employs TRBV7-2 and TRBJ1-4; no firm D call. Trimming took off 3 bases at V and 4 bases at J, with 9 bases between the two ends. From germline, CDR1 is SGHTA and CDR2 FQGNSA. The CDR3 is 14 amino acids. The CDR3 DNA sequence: TGTGCCAGCAGCTTCGGAGGGATTAATGAAAAACTGTTTTTT. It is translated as CASSFGGINEKLFF.

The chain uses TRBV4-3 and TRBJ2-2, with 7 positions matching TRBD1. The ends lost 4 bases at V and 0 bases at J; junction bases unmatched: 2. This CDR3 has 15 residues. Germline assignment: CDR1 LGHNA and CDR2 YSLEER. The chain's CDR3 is CASSPGQSNTGELFF. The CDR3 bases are TGCGCCAGCAGCCCGGGACAGTCGAACACCGGGGAGCTGTTTTTT.

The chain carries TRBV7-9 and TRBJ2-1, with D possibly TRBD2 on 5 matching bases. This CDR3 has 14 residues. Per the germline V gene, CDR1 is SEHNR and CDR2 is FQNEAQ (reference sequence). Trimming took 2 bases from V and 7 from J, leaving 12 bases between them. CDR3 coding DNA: TGTGCCAGCAGCTTACGGGGTAGCGAGAATGAGCAGTTCTTC. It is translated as CASSLRGSENEQFF. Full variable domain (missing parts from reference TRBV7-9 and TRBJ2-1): DTGVSQNPRHKITKRGQNVTFRCDPISEHNRLYWYRQTLGQGPEFLTYFQNEAQLEKSRLLSDRFSAERPKGSFSTLEIQRTEQGDSAMYLCASSLRGSENEQFFGPGTRLTVL.

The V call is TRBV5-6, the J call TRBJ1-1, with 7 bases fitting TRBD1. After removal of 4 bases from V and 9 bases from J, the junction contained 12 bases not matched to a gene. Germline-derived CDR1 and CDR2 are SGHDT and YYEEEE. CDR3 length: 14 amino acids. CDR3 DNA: TGTGCCAGCAGCCTCGGACAGGCATCACGTAAAGCTTTCTTT. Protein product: CASSLGQASRKAFF.

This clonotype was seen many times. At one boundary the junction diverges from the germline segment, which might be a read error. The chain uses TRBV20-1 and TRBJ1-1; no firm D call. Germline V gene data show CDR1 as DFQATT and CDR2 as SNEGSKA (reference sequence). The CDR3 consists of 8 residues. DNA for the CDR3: TGCAGTGCTAGTGGCACCAGCTTT. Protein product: CSASGTSF.

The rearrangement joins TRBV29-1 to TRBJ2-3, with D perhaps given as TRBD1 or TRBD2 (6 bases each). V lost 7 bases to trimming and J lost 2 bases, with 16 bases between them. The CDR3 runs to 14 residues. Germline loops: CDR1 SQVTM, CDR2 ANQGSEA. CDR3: CSATPGGNTDTQYF. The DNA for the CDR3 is TGCAGCGCAACCCCCGGGGGCAACACAGATACGCAGTATTTT.

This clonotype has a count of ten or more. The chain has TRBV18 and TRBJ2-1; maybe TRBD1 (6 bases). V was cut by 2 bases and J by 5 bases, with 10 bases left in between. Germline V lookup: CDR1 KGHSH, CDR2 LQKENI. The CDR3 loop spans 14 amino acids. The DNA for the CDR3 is TGTGCCAGCTCACCAAGGGACACCGACAATGAGCAGTTCTTC. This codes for CASSPRDTDNEQFF.

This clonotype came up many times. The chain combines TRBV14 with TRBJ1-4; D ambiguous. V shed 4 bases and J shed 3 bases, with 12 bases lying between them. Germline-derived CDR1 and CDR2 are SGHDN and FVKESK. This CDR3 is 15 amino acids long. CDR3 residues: CASSRQPGANEKLFF. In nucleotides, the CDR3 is TGTGCCAGCAGCCGTCAACCGGGAGCTAATGAAAAACTGTTTTTT.

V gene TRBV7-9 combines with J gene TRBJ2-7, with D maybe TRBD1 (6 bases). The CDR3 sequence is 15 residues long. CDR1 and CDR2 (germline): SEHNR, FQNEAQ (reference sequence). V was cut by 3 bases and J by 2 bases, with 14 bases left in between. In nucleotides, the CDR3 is TGTGCCAGCAGCTTTATACAGGGCGCTACCTACGAGCAGTACTTC. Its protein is CASSFIQGATYEQYF.

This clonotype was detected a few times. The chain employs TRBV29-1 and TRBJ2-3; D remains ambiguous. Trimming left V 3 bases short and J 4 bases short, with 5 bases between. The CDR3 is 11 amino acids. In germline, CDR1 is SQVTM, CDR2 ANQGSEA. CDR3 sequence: CSVDRADTQYF. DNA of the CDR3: TGCAGCGTTGACCGAGCAGATACGCAGTATTTT.

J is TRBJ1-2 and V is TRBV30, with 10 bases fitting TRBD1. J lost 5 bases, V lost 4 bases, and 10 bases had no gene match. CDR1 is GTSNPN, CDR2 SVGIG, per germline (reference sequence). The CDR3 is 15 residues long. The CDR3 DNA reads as TGTGCCTGGAACCCCGGGACAGGGGAATATTATGGCTACACCTTC. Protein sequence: CAWNPGTGEYYGYTF.

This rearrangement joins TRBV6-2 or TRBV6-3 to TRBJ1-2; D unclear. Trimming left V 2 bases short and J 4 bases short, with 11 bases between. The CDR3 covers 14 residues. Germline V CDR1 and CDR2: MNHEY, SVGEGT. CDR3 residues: CASSYVAGSYGYTF. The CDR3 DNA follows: TGTGCCAGCAGTTACGTCGCGGGTAGCTATGGCTACACCTTC.

The CDR3 DNA reads TGTGCCAGCAGAGAAAGGGGCGCAGATACGCAGTATTTT. Protein product: CASRERGADTQYF. This sequence joins TRBV2 and TRBJ2-3; a possible D gene is TRBD1 (5 bases). Trimming removed 6 bases from V and 4 bases from J, with 11 bases in between. The CDR3 has 13 amino acids. Germline V lookup: CDR1 SNHLY, CDR2 FYNNEI.

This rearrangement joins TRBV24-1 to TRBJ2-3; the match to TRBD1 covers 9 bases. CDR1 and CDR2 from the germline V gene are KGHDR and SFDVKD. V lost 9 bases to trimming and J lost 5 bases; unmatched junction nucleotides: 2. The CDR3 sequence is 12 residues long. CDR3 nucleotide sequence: TGTGCCACCCGGGACAGGGAAGATACGCAGTATTTT. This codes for CATRDREDTQYF.

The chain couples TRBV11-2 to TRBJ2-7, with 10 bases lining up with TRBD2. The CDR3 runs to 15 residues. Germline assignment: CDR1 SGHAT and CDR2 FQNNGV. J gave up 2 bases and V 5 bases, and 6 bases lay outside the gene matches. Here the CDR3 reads CASSQGLADTYEQYF. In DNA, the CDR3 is TGTGCCAGCAGCCAAGGACTAGCGGATACCTACGAGCAGTACTTC.

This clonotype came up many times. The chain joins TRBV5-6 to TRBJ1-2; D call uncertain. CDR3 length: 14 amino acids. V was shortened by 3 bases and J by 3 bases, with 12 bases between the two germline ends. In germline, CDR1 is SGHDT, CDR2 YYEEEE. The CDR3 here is CASSSLSGDYGYTF. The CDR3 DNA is TGTGCCAGCAGCTCGTTGTCTGGGGACTATGGCTACACCTTC.

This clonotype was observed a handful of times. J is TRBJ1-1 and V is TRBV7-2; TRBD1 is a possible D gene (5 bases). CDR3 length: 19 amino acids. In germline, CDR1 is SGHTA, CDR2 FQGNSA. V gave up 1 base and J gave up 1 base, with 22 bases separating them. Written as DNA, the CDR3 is TGTGCCAGCAGCTTAGATATTAGGACACCATATGAAAGGAACACTGAAGCTTTCTTT. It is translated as CASSLDIRTPYERNTEAFF.

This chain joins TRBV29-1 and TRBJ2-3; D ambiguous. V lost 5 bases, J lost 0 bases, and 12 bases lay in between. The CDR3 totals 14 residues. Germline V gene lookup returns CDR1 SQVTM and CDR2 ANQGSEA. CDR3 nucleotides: TGCAGCGTTATGACTCGCGCTAGCACAGATACGCAGTATTTT. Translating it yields CSVMTRASTDTQYF.

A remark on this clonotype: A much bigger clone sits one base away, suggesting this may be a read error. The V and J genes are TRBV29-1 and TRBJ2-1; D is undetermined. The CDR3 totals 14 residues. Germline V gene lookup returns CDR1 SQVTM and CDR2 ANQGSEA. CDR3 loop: CSAEKGYSYNEQFF. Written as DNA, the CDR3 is TGCAGCGCTGAAAAGGGTTACTCCTACAATGAGCAGTTCTTC.

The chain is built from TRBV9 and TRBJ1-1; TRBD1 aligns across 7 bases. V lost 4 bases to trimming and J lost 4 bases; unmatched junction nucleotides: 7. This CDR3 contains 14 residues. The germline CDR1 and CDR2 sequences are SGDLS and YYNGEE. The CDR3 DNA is TGTGCCAGCAGCCTTGATACAGGGGCCACTGAAGCTTTCTTT. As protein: CASSLDTGATEAFF.

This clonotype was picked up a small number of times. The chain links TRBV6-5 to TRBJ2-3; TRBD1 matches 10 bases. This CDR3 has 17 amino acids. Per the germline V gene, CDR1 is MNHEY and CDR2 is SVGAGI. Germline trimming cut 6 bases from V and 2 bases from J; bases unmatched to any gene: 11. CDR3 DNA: TGTGCCAGCAGACGAACCGGGACAGGGGTCGCCACAGATACGCAGTATTTT. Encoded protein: CASRRTGTGVATDTQYF.

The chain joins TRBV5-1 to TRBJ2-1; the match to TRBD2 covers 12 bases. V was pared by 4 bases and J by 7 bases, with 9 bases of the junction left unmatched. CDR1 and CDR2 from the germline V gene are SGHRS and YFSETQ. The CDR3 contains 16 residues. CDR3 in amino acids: CASSHRWTSGINEQFF. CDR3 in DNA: TGCGCCAGCAGCCACCGTTGGACTAGCGGGATTAATGAGCAGTTCTTC. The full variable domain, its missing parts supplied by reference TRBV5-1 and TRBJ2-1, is KAGVTQTPRYLIKTRGQQVTLSCSPISGHRSVSWYQQTPGQGLQFLFEYFSETQRNKGNFPGRFSGRQFSNSRSEMNVSTLELGDSALYLCASSHRWTSGINEQFFGPGTRLTVL.

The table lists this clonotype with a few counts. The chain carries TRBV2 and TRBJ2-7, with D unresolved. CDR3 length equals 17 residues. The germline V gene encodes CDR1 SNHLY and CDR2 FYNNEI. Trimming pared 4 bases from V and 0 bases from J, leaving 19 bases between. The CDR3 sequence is CASSVSHFQPDSYEQYF. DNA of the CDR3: TGTGCCAGCAGTGTTTCTCACTTTCAGCCAGACTCCTACGAGCAGTACTTC.

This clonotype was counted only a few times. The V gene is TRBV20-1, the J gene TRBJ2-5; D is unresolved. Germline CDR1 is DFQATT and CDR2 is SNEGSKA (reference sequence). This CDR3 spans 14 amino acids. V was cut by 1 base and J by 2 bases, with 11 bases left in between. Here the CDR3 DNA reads TGCAGTGCTAGAGTGAACACCGCGCAAGAGACCCAGTACTTC. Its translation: CSARVNTAQETQYF.

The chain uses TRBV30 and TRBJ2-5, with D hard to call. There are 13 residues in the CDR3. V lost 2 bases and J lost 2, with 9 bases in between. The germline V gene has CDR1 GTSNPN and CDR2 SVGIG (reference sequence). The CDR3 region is CAWSIDRQETQYF. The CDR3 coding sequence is TGTGCCTGGAGTATAGATAGACAAGAGACCCAGTACTTC.

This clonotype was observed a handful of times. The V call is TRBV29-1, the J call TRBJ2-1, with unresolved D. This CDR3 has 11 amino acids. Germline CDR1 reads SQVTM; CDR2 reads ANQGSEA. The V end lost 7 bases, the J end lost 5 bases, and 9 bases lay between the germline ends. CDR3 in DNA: TGCAGCGCAGTACTAAACAATGAGCAGTTCTTC. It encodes CSAVLNNEQFF.